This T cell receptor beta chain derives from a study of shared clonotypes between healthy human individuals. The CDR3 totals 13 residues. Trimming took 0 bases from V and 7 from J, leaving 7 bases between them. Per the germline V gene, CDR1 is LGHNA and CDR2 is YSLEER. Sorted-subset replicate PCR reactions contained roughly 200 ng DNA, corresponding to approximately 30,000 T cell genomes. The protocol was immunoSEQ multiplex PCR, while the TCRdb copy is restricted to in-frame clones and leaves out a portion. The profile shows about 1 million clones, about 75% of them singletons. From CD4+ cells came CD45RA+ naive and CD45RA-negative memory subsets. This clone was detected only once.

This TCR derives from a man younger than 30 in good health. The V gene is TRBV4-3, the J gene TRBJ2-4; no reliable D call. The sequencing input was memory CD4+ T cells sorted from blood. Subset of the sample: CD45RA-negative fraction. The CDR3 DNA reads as TGCGCCAGCAGCCAAGACGCGGATAACATTCAGTACTTC. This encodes CASSQDADNIQYF.